Following are 8 T cell receptor beta chains from one sample sequenced in a study of blood T cell repertoires in COVID-19. Produced via immunoSEQ multiplex PCR; TCRdb's table is partial and in-frame only. The sample lists 120,000 or so clones; around three quarters were seen once. The source material was peripheral blood. These receptors were collected from a woman aged 65 to 85 with acute or convalescent COVID-19.

The V and J genes are TRBV19 and TRBJ1-4, with 11 bases aligning to TRBD1. CDR3 size: 18 residues. Germline assignment: CDR1 LNHDA and CDR2 SQIVND (reference sequence). The J segment lost 3 bases and the V segment lost 4 bases, leaving 10 bases of the junction unmatched. The CDR3 bases are TGTGCCAGTAGTACATCCGGGACAGGGGGTGCGGCTAATGAAAAACTGTTTTTT. This codes for CASSTSGTGGAANEKLFF.

The table lists this clone with a few counts. V and J are TRBV3-1 (or the pseudogene TRBV3-2) and TRBJ1-2; D gene ambiguous. Germline V gene data show CDR1 as LGHDT and CDR2 as YNNKEL (reference sequence). The CDR3 is 16 amino acids. V lost 3 bases and J lost 4, with 18 bases in between. The CDR3 protein is CASSHTTGQDFYGYTF. The CDR3 nucleotides are TGTGCCAGCAGCCATACCACCGGGCAGGACTTCTATGGCTACACCTTC.

The gene calls are TRBV7-8 and TRBJ2-1, with 11 nucleotides matching TRBD1. Germline lookup yields CDR1 SGHVS and CDR2 FQNEAQ. This CDR3 has 14 residues. The junction had 5 bases not matched to a gene; V was cut back by 5 bases and J by 8 bases. The CDR3 here is CASSRTGGEDEQFF. The CDR3 DNA sequence: TGTGCCAGCAGCCGGACAGGGGGCGAGGATGAGCAGTTCTTC. The full variable domain, in which reference TRBV7-8 and TRBJ2-1 provide the parts outside the CDR3, is GAGVSQSPRYKVAKRGQDVALRCDPISGHVSLFWYQQALGQGPEFLTYFQNEAQLDKSGLPSDRFFAERPEGSVSTLKIQRTQQEDSAVYLCASSRTGGEDEQFFGPGTRLTVL.

V is TRBV9 and J is TRBJ2-5, with a possible D match to TRBD2 (5 bases). V was cut by 2 bases and J by 1 base, with 9 bases left in between. This CDR3 is built from 14 residues. Per the germline V gene, CDR1 is SGDLS and CDR2 is YYNGEE. The CDR3 DNA follows: TGTGCCAGCAGCGTCGGGGTACCCCAAGAGACCCAGTACTTC. This gives the protein CASSVGVPQETQYF.

The chain is built from TRBV5-4 and TRBJ1-2; D may be TRBD1 (6 bases). V was shortened by 1 base and J by 6 bases, with 16 bases between the two germline ends. The CDR3 runs to 15 residues. Per the germline V gene, CDR1 is SGHNT and CDR2 is YYREEE (reference sequence). As DNA, the CDR3 is TGTGCCAGCAGCTTGAGTCCAGGGGATGAAGATGGCTACACCTTC. It codes for CASSLSPGDEDGYTF.

In its sample, this clone was seen a few times. This chain connects TRBV20-1 to TRBJ2-1, with 7 positions matching TRBD1. V lost 3 bases to trimming and J lost 4 bases; unmatched junction nucleotides: 6. This CDR3 has 14 amino acids. The germline CDR1 and CDR2 sequences are DFQATT and SNEGSKA (reference sequence). CDR3 coding DNA: TGCAGTGCTAGTGACAGGGTCCGGTACAATGAGCAGTTCTTC. It is translated as CSASDRVRYNEQFF.

The genes are TRBV7-9 and TRBJ1-1; unclear D gene. V lost 3 bases, J lost 4 bases, and 15 bases lay in between. The CDR3 consists of 15 residues. Germline CDR1 reads SEHNR; CDR2 reads FQNEAQ (reference sequence). The DNA of the CDR3 is TGTGCCAGCAGCTTTGTGAGTCCTGCGGGCACTGAAGCTTTCTTT. Its protein product is CASSFVSPAGTEAFF.

V gene TRBV19 combines with J gene TRBJ1-2, with D unresolved. V was trimmed by 3 bases and J by 7 bases, leaving 9 bases between them. The CDR3 length is 12 residues. CDR1 LNHDA and CDR2 SQIVND come from the germline V gene (reference sequence). CDR3 amino acids: CASSILPGGYTF. Written as DNA, the CDR3 is TGTGCCAGTAGTATCCTCCCGGGTGGCTACACCTTC.